This entry is about one T cell receptor (beta chain). The antigen this receptor binds is unknown. Base qualities are not at hand, and no much larger clone is one base apart. This entry comes from a study of early T cells in non-severe SARS-CoV-2 infection (dated by TCRdb to about 2021). The study in broad terms: TCR sequencing used bulk RNA from unsorted whole blood, so alpha and beta chains could not be paired. Study-wide findings and limitations: VDJdb matching was skewed toward anti-spike CD8 responses, so virus-specific expansions were likely underestimated and private and CD4 specificities were missed.

This was a case-control study nested in a cohort of healthcare workers in London, UK, who had nasopharyngeal swab PCR tests and blood samples taken every week. Healthcare workers were recruited between 23 and 31 March 2020, during the week of the UK lockdown, and were followed weekly for up to roughly 15 weeks. The library was obtained by 5' RACE. Sequenced on a NextSeq 500. The TCR library protocol attached unique molecular identifiers to individual cDNA molecules to correct for sequencing error and PCR bias. Sequencing covered both TCR alpha and beta chains, and within each sample the abundances of alpha and beta sequences were tightly co-correlated. Per the authors' processing: Decombinator V4 was used to annotate TCR sequences for V gene, J gene and CDR3. Expanded TCRs were defined as changing significantly between any two time points under a Poisson model with p below 0.0001. Abundances of TCRs were expressed as counts per million after normalisation to the total number of TCRs sequenced in each sample. TRAV1-2 paired with TRAJ12, TRAJ20 or TRAJ33 defined MAIT TCRs, while TRAV10 paired with TRAJ18 defined iNKT TCRs. VDJdb, accessed 1 November 2021, was searched for CMV, EBV and SARS-CoV-2 annotated TCRs, with TCRs annotated for multiple antigens excluded. TCRdb cleaned the public reads at Q25 with fastp, built clones with MiXCR and kept in-frame beta chains. Rows matching on CDR3 protein sequence are summarized as one entry with the most common DNA and genes. Clone size and V and J calls follow TCRdb, not the original study. A total of 60,000 or so distinct CDR3 sequences appear in this sample, roughly an eighth of them only once. Under 4.5% of the sample goes to the ten largest clones.

V and J are truncated by 4 bases and 2 bases respectively, leaving an intervening sequence of 8 bases. CDR3 length: 14 amino acids, cysteine to phenylalanine. Of all the DNA, just the CDR3 is kept, 42 bases in frame from base 1. For CDR1 and CDR2, the germline V gene lists KGHSH and LQKENI. This chain is built from TRBV18 and TRBJ2-2; a tentative D call is TRBD1 (5 bases match). Sequencing was done on a sample of whole blood. This receptor was taken from an adult who was a healthcare worker with PCR-confirmed SARS-CoV-2 infection or an uninfected control (not recorded which). The CDR3 protein sequence reads: CASSRDSNTGELFF. The nucleotide sequence reads as follows: TGTGCCAGCTCACGAGACAGTAACACCGGGGAGCTGTTTTTT.